One and the same sample provided the 27 T cell receptor beta chains below, sequenced in a study of early T cells in non-severe SARS-CoV-2 infection. TCRdb re-called the 5' RACE reads through MiXCR, storing one row per CDR3 protein. The sample holds 32,000 or so distinct CDR3 sequences, under 6% seen once. Sequenced material: whole blood. The receptor set was obtained from an adult who was a healthcare worker with PCR-confirmed SARS-CoV-2 infection or an uninfected control (not recorded which).

V and J are TRBV3-1 and TRBJ1-2; 10 bases agree with TRBD1. V lost 4 bases and J lost 4; bases outside the gene matches: 9. CDR1 and CDR2 from the germline V gene are LGHDT and YNNKEL (reference sequence). This CDR3 region has 16 residues. The CDR3 is CASSPMPGQGSYGYTF. DNA for the CDR3: TGTGCCAGCAGCCCGATGCCGGGACAGGGGAGCTATGGCTACACCTTC.

By its share, this clonotype is medium-sized. The chain recombines TRBV12-3 or TRBV12-4 with TRBJ2-1; 7 bases are shared with TRBD2. The length of the CDR3 is 17 residues. V was clipped by 2 bases and J by 5 bases; unmatched bases: 12. CDR3 sequence (DNA): TGTGCCAGCAGTTTACCTATTGGGGGGGGAACCCACAATGAGCAGTTCTTC. Protein: CASSLPIGGGTHNEQFF.

This clonotype was picked up a small number of times. V is TRBV24-1 and J is TRBJ2-2; possibly TRBD1 for D (6 bases). The V gene's germline CDR1 is KGHDR and CDR2 SFDVKD. Trimming took 1 base from V and 2 from J, leaving 10 bases between them. This CDR3 is 16 amino acids long. Here the CDR3 reads CATSDFGQRNTGELFF. In DNA, the CDR3 is TGTGCCACCAGTGATTTCGGACAGCGCAACACCGGGGAGCTGTTTTTT.

This clonotype is medium-sized (0.01 to 0.1%) within its sample. The CDR3 protein is CASQEVAGGTDTQYF. The CDR3 DNA sequence: TGCGCCAGCCAAGAAGTAGCGGGGGGCACAGATACGCAGTATTTT. The chain couples TRBV4-3 to TRBJ2-3, with 9 bases lining up with TRBD2. The CDR3 loop spans 15 amino acids. Trimming at V came to 8 bases and at J to 1 base, leaving 7 bases not matched to a gene. Germline loops: CDR1 LGHNA, CDR2 YSLEER.

This clonotype was recorded at least ten times. V usage is TRBV29-1 and J usage is TRBJ2-1; D is perhaps TRBD1 or TRBD2 (6 bases each). Between the trimmed V and J ends, which lost 4 bases and 8 bases, there was a span of 12 bases. Germline CDR1 SQVTM, CDR2 ANQGSEA. CDR3 length: 12 amino acids. In DNA, the CDR3 is TGCAGCGTTGTCAGGGGAGGCGATGAGCAGTTCTTC. Its translation: CSVVRGGDEQFF.

The CDR3 nucleotides read TGCAGCGTTGGGGGCTACGGGGCAGATACGCAGTATTTT. This sequence encodes CSVGGYGADTQYF. The rearrangement links TRBV29-1 to TRBJ2-3; D may correspond to TRBD1 or TRBD2 (5 bases each). Germline V gene lookup returns CDR1 SQVTM and CDR2 ANQGSEA. The V and J ends lost 4 bases and 4 bases respectively, with 12 bases between them. The CDR3 has 13 residues.

The chain carries TRBV6-5 and TRBJ1-6, with 8 bases identical to TRBD1. The germline V gene encodes CDR1 MNHEY and CDR2 SVGAGI. With 6 bases clipped from V and 7 bases from J, the junction kept 8 bases outside the gene matches. The CDR3 covers 15 residues. In DNA, the CDR3 is TGTGCCAGCAGACACCCGGACAGGGACAATTCACCCCTCCACTTT. This codes for CASRHPDRDNSPLHF.

This clonotype was detected only a few times. The CDR3 sequence is CASSYAGGGTEAFF. CDR3 DNA sequence: TGTGCCAGCAGTTACGCAGGGGGAGGCACTGAAGCTTTCTTT. V and J are TRBV6-5 and TRBJ1-1; 7 bases line up with TRBD1. CDR1 is MNHEY and CDR2 is SVGAGI in the germline V gene. This CDR3 is built from 14 residues. The trim removed 2 bases at V and 4 bases at J, leaving 4 bases unmatched.

There are many counts of this clonotype. The chain carries TRBV6-5 and TRBJ1-2, with 7 bases identical to TRBD1. The V segment lost 11 bases and the J segment 4 bases; nucleotides outside the gene matches: 13. This CDR3 spans 14 amino acids. CDR1 and CDR2 (germline): MNHEY, SVGAGI. The CDR3 loop is CAVLGQEGAYGYTF. The CDR3 DNA reads TGTGCCGTACTGGGGCAGGAGGGGGCCTATGGCTACACCTTC.

Ten or more counts support this clonotype. The chain joins TRBV5-5 to TRBJ2-1; 7 bases match TRBD2. In germline, CDR1 is SGHKS, CDR2 YYEKEE (reference sequence). This CDR3 contains 14 residues. Trimming removed 5 bases from V and 2 bases from J; junction bases left unmatched: 4. The CDR3, as DNA: TGTGCCAGCAGGGGCGGGGGTACCTACAATGAGCAGTTCTTC. The encoded protein is CASRGGGTYNEQFF.

In this sample, this clonotype turned up a few times. The chain combines TRBV29-1 with TRBJ2-3; TRBD1 matches at 10 bases. CDR1 is SQVTM, CDR2 ANQGSEA, per germline. CDR3 length equals 13 residues. Trimming at V came to 6 bases and at J to 4 bases, leaving 4 bases not matched to a gene. Written as DNA, the CDR3 is TGCAGCGTAAGACAGGGGGCCGCAGATACGCAGTATTTT. Its protein product is CSVRQGAADTQYF.

This clonotype was detected a few times. The rearrangement joins TRBV15 to TRBJ2-1; TRBD1 aligns across 7 bases. V lost 0 bases and J lost 2; bases outside the gene matches: 1. The CDR3 loop spans 15 amino acids. The germline gives CDR1 LNHNV, CDR2 YYDKDF (reference sequence). CDR3 coding DNA: TGTGCCACCAGCAGAGATACAGGGGCCTACAATGAGCAGTTCTTC. Translation: CATSRDTGAYNEQFF.

Ten or more counts support this clonotype. The gene calls are TRBV19 and TRBJ1-1; D is possibly TRBD1 (6 bases). Germline V gene lookup returns CDR1 LNHDA and CDR2 SQIVND (reference sequence). The CDR3 has 14 residues. V dropped 7 bases and J dropped 4 bases, with 16 bases sitting between them. In DNA form, the CDR3 reads TGTGCCAGTACCGATAGGGGGGGCACCACTGAAGCTTTCTTT. Translation: CASTDRGGTTEAFF.

This clonotype occurred many times. J is TRBJ2-3 and V is TRBV7-2, with D perhaps matching TRBD2 (5 bases). The CDR3 has 15 amino acids. Between the trimmed V and J ends, which lost 4 bases and 6 bases, there was a span of 17 bases. Germline-derived CDR1 and CDR2 are SGHTA and FQGNSA. This chain's CDR3 is CASSSGLSRADTQYF. The CDR3, as DNA: TGTGCCAGCAGCTCCGGACTCTCCCGAGCGGATACGCAGTATTTT.

This clonotype was counted ten times or more. This chain links TRBV19 with TRBJ2-5; D is tentatively TRBD1 or TRBD2 (5 bases each). V shed 6 bases and J shed 0 bases, with 14 bases lying between them. This CDR3 is built from 15 residues. CDR1 and CDR2 (germline): LNHDA, SQIVND (reference sequence). CDR3 coding DNA: TGTGCCAGTAGACCCTCCGGGACGGACCAAGAGACCCAGTACTTC. As protein: CASRPSGTDQETQYF.

This chain joins TRBV24-1 and TRBJ2-1; D remains ambiguous. V was cut by 4 bases and J by 8 bases, with 20 bases left in between. The germline CDR1 and CDR2 sequences are KGHDR and SFDVKD. The CDR3 is made up of 16 amino acids. Here the CDR3 DNA reads TGTGCCACCAGTGACCCCTCGCCGGACCGAGGACATGAGCAGTTCTTC. Residues: CATSDPSPDRGHEQFF.

V usage is TRBV7-2 and J usage is TRBJ1-5, with D hard to call. Germline CDR1 reads SGHTA; CDR2 reads FQGNSA. The CDR3 has 18 amino acids. V gave up 2 bases and J gave up 2 bases, with 19 bases separating them. The CDR3 coding sequence is TGTGCCAGCAGCTTAAGGTTTCTACCTGCGGGCGGCAATCAGCCCCAGCATTTT. It is translated as CASSLRFLPAGGNQPQHF.

This clonotype showed up many times. The chain links TRBV25-1 to TRBJ1-1; D is ambiguous. V lost 8 bases to trimming and J lost 8 bases, with 12 bases between them. The CDR3 has 11 residues. Germline V gene sequence: CDR1 MGHDK, CDR2 SYGVNS. CDR3 sequence (DNA): TGTGCCAGCCGACGGAACCTCGAAGCTTTCTTT. Translation: CASRRNLEAFF.

This clonotype was counted many times. The chain joins TRBV10-1 to TRBJ1-2; 7 bases agree with TRBD1. The V gene end was trimmed by 5 bases and the J gene end by 4 bases; junction bases not matched to a gene: 4. The length of the CDR3 is 13 residues. Looked up from germline, CDR1 is WNHNN and CDR2 is SYGVQD (reference sequence). The CDR3 region has the DNA TGCGCCAGCAGTAGGGACAGACTCTATGGCTACACCTTC. The encoded protein is CASSRDRLYGYTF.

This clonotype showed up many times. The rearrangement links TRBV7-9 to TRBJ2-7, with 7 bases identical to TRBD1. V lost 4 bases, J lost 2 bases, and 5 bases stayed unmatched. Germline assignment: CDR1 SEHNR and CDR2 FQNEAQ (reference sequence). This CDR3 has 14 residues. The CDR3 bases are TGTGCCAGCAGCTCTCGACAGGGAGCCTACGAGCAGTACTTC. It specifies CASSSRQGAYEQYF.

This clonotype occurred many times. The genes are TRBV5-1 and TRBJ2-3; 8 positions agree with TRBD1. Trimming cost V 1 base and J 4 bases; bases outside gene matches: 2. Germline V gives CDR1 SGHRS, CDR2 YFSETQ. There are 14 residues in the CDR3. The CDR3 sequence: CASSLNRGADTQYF. CDR3 bases: TGCGCCAGCAGCTTGAACAGGGGGGCAGATACGCAGTATTTT. Supplemented by reference TRBV5-1 and TRBJ2-3, the full variable domain reads KAGVTQTPRYLIKTRGQQVTLSCSPISGHRSVSWYQQTPGQGLQFLFEYFSETQRNKGNFPGRFSGRQFSNSRSEMNVSTLELGDSALYLCASSLNRGADTQYFGPGTRLTVL.

This clonotype was counted at least ten times. V is TRBV7-9 and J is TRBJ1-2, with 7 positions matching TRBD1. The CDR3 runs to 15 residues. V lost 8 bases to trimming and J lost 4 bases; unmatched junction nucleotides: 13. CDR1 is SEHNR and CDR2 is FQNEAQ in the germline V gene (reference sequence). CDR3 sequence reads: CASSPQDRTAYGYTF. In nucleotides, the CDR3 is TGTGCCAGCTCGCCCCAGGACAGGACGGCCTATGGCTACACCTTC.

This clonotype is deemed medium-sized. This rearrangement joins TRBV7-9 to TRBJ1-2; 7 bases line up with TRBD1. The CDR3 spans 18 residues. Trimming at V came to 4 bases and at J to 13 bases, leaving 27 bases not matched to a gene. Germline CDR1 SEHNR, CDR2 FQNEAQ (reference sequence). Written as DNA, the CDR3 is TGTGCCAGCAGCTCAAGGACAGGCGCTGCTAGCACTGGATCGAGGTTCACCTTC. This gives the protein CASSSRTGAASTGSRFTF.

The rearrangement joins TRBV24-1 to TRBJ2-3; TRBD1 might be the D (5 bases). Trimming left V 0 bases short and J 2 bases short, with 8 bases between. The CDR3 loop spans 15 amino acids. Germline-derived CDR1 and CDR2 are KGHDR and SFDVKD. CDR3 nucleotides: TGTGCCACCAGTGATTTGGCAGGGCTCACAGATACGCAGTATTTT. This codes for CATSDLAGLTDTQYF.

This clonotype was counted at least ten times. V and J are TRBV27 and TRBJ2-1; the D is unclear. The CDR3 extends over 14 amino acids. Trimming stripped 6 bases from V and 6 bases from J, with 15 bases between. The germline V gene has CDR1 MNHEY and CDR2 SMNVEV (reference sequence). CDR3 in DNA: TGTGCCAGCAGACCCGGGTGGCCAGGCAATGAGCAGTTCTTC. It yields the protein CASRPGWPGNEQFF.

This clonotype was recorded many times. The rearrangement links TRBV18 to TRBJ2-7; no definite D call. The CDR3 runs 12 residues. V was clipped by 3 bases and J by 6 bases, with 9 bases between them. The germline CDR1 and CDR2 sequences are KGHSH and LQKENI. The CDR3 bases are TGTGCCAGCTCACCCTTATCAAGCGAGCAGTACTTC. Its translation is CASSPLSSEQYF.

There are many counts of this clonotype. The chain recombines TRBV19 with TRBJ1-5; tentatively, D is TRBD1 (5 bases). The V gene's germline CDR1 is LNHDA and CDR2 SQIVND (reference sequence). The CDR3 is made up of 18 amino acids. V was shortened by 10 bases and J by 0 bases, with 25 bases between the two germline ends. The CDR3 nucleotides read TGTGCCACCACACCCCGGCACCGGGACGGACATAGCAATCAGCCCCAGCATTTT. Protein sequence: CATTPRHRDGHSNQPQHF.